This TCR beta chain was found in a study of blood T cells in healthy people across ages. The authors ran a second PCR of roughly 7 to 11 cycles using a sample-barcoded 5' primer and a J-beta primer mix. TCRdb redid the calling of the 5' RACE reads with MiXCR, one entry per CDR3 protein. In the table there are fewer than 700,000 distinct CDR3 sequences, around 38% of which are singletons. Samples each had at least 6 micrograms of total RNA extracted. Findings of the study overall: The lack of PBMC sorting stopped any conclusive naive versus antigen-experienced comparison.

The germline V gene encodes CDR1 MNHEY and CDR2 SVGAGI. The CDR3 has 13 amino acids. Trimming stripped 6 bases from V and 8 bases from J, with 13 bases between. Concerning this clonotype itself: What it binds is not known.

V usage is TRBV6-5 and J usage is TRBJ1-4; D might be TRBD1 (6 bases). This receptor was taken from a man older than 75 in good health. The source material was blood. CDR3 protein: CASSWETGEKLFF. The CDR3 nucleotides read TGTGCCAGCAGCTGGGAGACAGGCGAAAAACTGTTTTTT.